The rows below give T cell receptor beta chains drawn from one sample of a study of shared clonotypes between healthy human individuals. The method was immunoSEQ multiplex PCR; TCRdb's version includes in-frame clones alone and lacks a portion of them. In the table there are about 1,800,000 clones, about 95% of which are singletons. The sequencing input was naive CD8+ T cells sorted from blood. Receptors were obtained from a man aged 18 to 29 in good health. The CDR3 runs from the conserved cysteine through the conserved F or W. The D gene is left open where the match is weak. Clone size is shown for a subset of rows, as once, few, many or a class of expanded clone.

clone_size j_call v_call d_call cdr3_nt cdr3_aa
. TRBJ2-7 TRBV4-3 . TGCGCCAGCAGCCAAGTTTATGCTAGCGACTACGAGCAGTACTTC CASSQVYASDYEQYF
. TRBJ1-2 TRBV5-1 . TGCGCCAGCAGCTTGGCCTGGCAGGCTAACTATGGCTACACCTTC CASSLAWQANYGYTF
. TRBJ2-2 TRBV5-6 . TGTGCCAGCAGCCACCCCTCCCATGACGGCACCGGGGAGCTGTTTTTT CASSHPSHDGTGELFF
. TRBJ1-1 TRBV9 . TGTGCCAGCAGTGGCAGATTGAACACTGAAGCTTTCTTT CASSGRLNTEAFF
. TRBJ1-1 TRBV9 TRBD1 TGTGCCAGCAGCGTAAGCGGGACAGAGAGCACTGAAGCTTTCTTT CASSVSGTESTEAFF
. TRBJ2-3 TRBV19 TRBD2 TGTGCCAGTAGTATAGACGGGAGTCTGATTTCCTCTGGCGGGAGAGATACGCAGTATTTT CASSIDGSLISSGGRDTQYF
. TRBJ1-4 TRBV7-9 . TGTGCCAGCAACCCCCTGGGGGGTAATGAAAAACTGTTTTTT CASNPLGGNEKLFF
. TRBJ2-7 TRBV6-6 . TGTGCCAGCAGTTACGTCTCCGGGAGCTCCTACGAGCAGTACTTC CASSYVSGSSYEQYF
few TRBJ2-1 TRBV11-2 . TGTGCCAGCAGCTTAGGGGCAGGGCTAGACGAGCAGTTCTTC CASSLGAGLDEQFF
once TRBJ2-3 TRBV30 . TGTGCCTGGAGTGTACTTGAACGACAGACAACTAGCACAGATACGCAGTATTTT CAWSVLERQTTSTDTQYF
. TRBJ1-1 TRBV7-9 . TGTGCCAGCAGTCCCCAGTTCGGACGGATTCCCGAAGCTTTCTTT CASSPQFGRIPEAFF
once TRBJ1-2 TRBV9 . TGTGCCAGCAGAGCCTTGGGGAATTACTATGGCTACACCTTC CASRALGNYYGYTF
once TRBJ2-1 TRBV6-1 TRBD1 TGTGCCAGCAGTGCTCTTCCGGGACAGGTCTACAATGAGCAGTTCTTC CASSALPGQVYNEQFF
. TRBJ2-1 TRBV27 TRBD2 TGTGCCAGCAGTTTGTCGCGGGGGGACAATGAGCAGTTCTTC CASSLSRGDNEQFF
once TRBJ2-4 TRBV6-1 . TGTGCCAGCAGTGAATTAGGTCTTGGCAACATTCAGTACTTC CASSELGLGNIQYF
. TRBJ2-1 TRBV9 TRBD2 TGTGCCAGCAGCGGTAGCGGGGGGGCCGGCAATGAGCAGTTCTTC CASSGSGGAGNEQFF
. TRBJ1-1 TRBV30 . TGTGCCTGGAGTCCCACGGCCCTAAACGAAGCTTTCTTT CAWSPTALNEAFF
. TRBJ1-6 TRBV2 . TGTGCCAGCAGGCATTCACTGGGGACCCAACTCACTAATTCACCCCTCCACTTT CASRHSLGTQLTNSPLHF
. TRBJ2-5 TRBV9 TRBD1 TGTGCCAGCAGCGAGGGGGCTTGGGTGGAGACCCAGTACTTC CASSEGAWVETQYF
. TRBJ2-5 TRBV4-1 TRBD1 TGCGCCAGCAGCCAAATCAGGGGGTACCAAGAGACCCAGTACTTC CASSQIRGYQETQYF
. TRBJ2-7 TRBV7-2 TRBD2 TGTGCCAGCAGCTTTACTAGCGGGACCTACGAGCAGTACTTC CASSFTSGTYEQYF
. TRBJ2-7 TRBV5-1 TRBD1 TGCGCCAGCAGCTTGGAAGGGACAGGGCACGAGCAGTACTTC CASSLEGTGHEQYF
. TRBJ2-7 TRBV11-2 TRBD1 TGTGCCAGCAGTTTGGGACAGGTCTACGAGCAGTACTTC CASSLGQVYEQYF
. TRBJ1-2 TRBV6-1 . TGTGCCAGCAGTGAGAAGACCTTAAGGGCGGACTTCTATGGCTACACCTTC CASSEKTLRADFYGYTF
few TRBJ1-6 TRBV5-5 . TGTGCCAGCAGCTTGGAGCCGCAGGAGCTTGGGTCACCCCTCCACTTT CASSLEPQELGSPLHF
once TRBJ1-1 TRBV28 TRBD1 TGTGCCAGCAGTTTCCAGGGGGTGAACACTGAAGCTTTCTTT CASSFQGVNTEAFF
. TRBJ2-7 TRBV9 TRBD1 TGTGCCAGCAGCGTAGAGGGACAGGGTAGGCACGAGCAGTACTTC CASSVEGQGRHEQYF
once TRBJ2-7 TRBV13 TRBD2 TGTGCCAGCAGCACGACTAGCGGTGATACCTACGAGCAGTACTTC CASSTTSGDTYEQYF
once TRBJ2-7 TRBV7-9 . TGTGCCAGCAGCTTAGGGGGCGACTTCGAGCAGTACTTC CASSLGGDFEQYF
. TRBJ2-5 TRBV6-4 . TGTGCCAGCAGTGACGGTGGCAGACAAGAGACCCAGTACTTC CASSDGGRQETQYF